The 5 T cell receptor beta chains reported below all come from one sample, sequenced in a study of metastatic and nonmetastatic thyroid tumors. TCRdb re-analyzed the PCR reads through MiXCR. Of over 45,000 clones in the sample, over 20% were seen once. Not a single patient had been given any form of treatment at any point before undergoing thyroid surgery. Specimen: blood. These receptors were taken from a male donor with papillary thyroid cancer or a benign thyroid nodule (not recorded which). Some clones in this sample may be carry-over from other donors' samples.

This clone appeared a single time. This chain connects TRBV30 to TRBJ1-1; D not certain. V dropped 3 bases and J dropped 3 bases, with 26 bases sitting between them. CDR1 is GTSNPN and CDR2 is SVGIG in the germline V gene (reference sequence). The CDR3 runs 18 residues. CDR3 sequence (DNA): TGTGCCTGGAGCCTTCTAGGGAACCCTGAAGGCCCTGACACTGAAGCTTTCTTT. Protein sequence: CAWSLLGNPEGPDTEAFF.

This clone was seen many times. CDR3 DNA: TGTGCCAGCAGTCCACGTTTTGAGAATTCACCCCTCCACTTT. It translates to CASSPRFENSPLHF. This chain joins TRBV27 and TRBJ1-6; D is undetermined. V was shortened by 5 bases and J by 7 bases, with 12 bases between the two germline ends. This CDR3 spans 14 amino acids. Germline values: CDR1 MNHEY, CDR2 SMNVEV (reference sequence).

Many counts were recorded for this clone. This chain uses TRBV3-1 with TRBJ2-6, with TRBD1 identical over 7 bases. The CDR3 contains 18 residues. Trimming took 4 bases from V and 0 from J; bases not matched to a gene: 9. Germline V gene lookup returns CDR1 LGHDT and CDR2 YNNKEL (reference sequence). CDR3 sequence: CASSRWDSLFSGANVLTF. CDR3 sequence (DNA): TGTGCCAGCAGCCGGTGGGACAGTCTTTTCTCTGGGGCCAACGTCCTGACTTTC.

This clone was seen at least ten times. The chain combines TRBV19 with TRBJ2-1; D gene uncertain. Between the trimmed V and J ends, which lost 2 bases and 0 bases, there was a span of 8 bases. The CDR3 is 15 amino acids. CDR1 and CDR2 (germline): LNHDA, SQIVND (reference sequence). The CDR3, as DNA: TGTGCCAGTAGTATAAAGCACACCTCCTACAATGAGCAGTTCTTC. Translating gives CASSIKHTSYNEQFF.

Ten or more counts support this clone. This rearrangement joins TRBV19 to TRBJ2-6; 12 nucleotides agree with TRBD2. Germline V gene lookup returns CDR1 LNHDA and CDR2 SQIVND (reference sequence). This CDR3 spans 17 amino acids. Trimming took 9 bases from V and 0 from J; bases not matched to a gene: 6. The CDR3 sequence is CASRLAGVISGANVLTF. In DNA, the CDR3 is TGTGCCAGCAGACTAGCGGGAGTCATCTCTGGGGCCAACGTCCTGACTTTC.